This TCR beta chain was identified during a study of T cell changes during pregnancy in multiple sclerosis. Germline CDR1 LNHDA, CDR2 SQIVND (reference sequence). The V end lost 7 bases, the J end lost 0 bases, and 9 bases lay between the germline ends. CDR3 size: 14 residues. Repertoires were generated with immunoSEQ multiplex PCR, while TCRdb's copy carries only in-frame clones and drops some. The table has more than 90,000 clones, 80% to 95% seen once; the top ten hold about 1.5%. J is TRBJ2-2 and V is TRBV19; no clear D gene. Source: peripheral blood, taken in the third trimester of pregnancy. This TCR was recovered from a female donor with multiple sclerosis, enrolled in a pregnancy study. CDR3 sequence (DNA): TGTGCCAGTACGATACAGACGAACACCGGGGAGCTGTTTTTT. It codes for CASTIQTNTGELFF.